What follows are 5 T cell receptor beta chains derived from one specimen sequenced in a study of CD8 T cells in Susac syndrome. With random hexamers, 0.5 to 1 ug RNA was reverse transcribed. MiXCR, applied by TCRdb to the immunoSEQ multiplex PCR reads, yields one record per CDR3 protein. The data show around 280,000 distinct CDR3 sequences, roughly nine tenths seen once. The sequenced sample was CD4+ T cells from PBMCs. These receptors all come from a human donor with multiple sclerosis.

The V gene is TRBV27, the J gene TRBJ2-2; 7 bases agree with TRBD1. This CDR3 is built from 16 residues. Trimming removed 3 bases from V and 2 bases from J; junction bases left unmatched: 6. CDR1 is MNHEY, CDR2 SMNVEV, per germline (reference sequence). CDR3 region: CASSFSGTVNTGELFF. The CDR3 bases are TGTGCCAGCAGTTTTTCCGGGACAGTTAACACCGGGGAGCTGTTTTTT.

The chain links TRBV5-1 to TRBJ2-3; D not resolved. Trimming removed 0 bases from V and 8 bases from J, with 4 bases in between. The CDR3 totals 11 residues. Germline CDR1 SGHRS, CDR2 YFSETQ. The CDR3 DNA reads as TGCGCCAGCAGCTTGGAAAGTACGCAGTATTTT. This codes for CASSLESTQYF.

V usage is TRBV5-1 and J usage is TRBJ2-1; TRBD2 matches 12 bases. Germline CDR1 reads SGHRS; CDR2 reads YFSETQ. V was clipped by 4 bases and J by 6 bases; unmatched bases: 8. This CDR3 region has 16 residues. The CDR3 nucleotides are TGCGCCAGCAGCCCCCGACTAGCGGGGGCCTCCAATGAGCAGTTCTTC. Protein: CASSPRLAGASNEQFF. Complete variable domain (other parts from reference TRBV5-1 and TRBJ2-1): KAGVTQTPRYLIKTRGQQVTLSCSPISGHRSVSWYQQTPGQGLQFLFEYFSETQRNKGNFPGRFSGRQFSNSRSEMNVSTLELGDSALYLCASSPRLAGASNEQFFGPGTRLTVL.

V usage is TRBV20-1 and J usage is TRBJ2-1, with TRBD2 identical over 10 bases. CDR1 and CDR2 (germline): DFQATT, SNEGSKA (reference sequence). V lost 3 bases to trimming and J lost 14 bases; unmatched junction nucleotides: 10. The CDR3 length is 13 residues. CDR3 nucleotides: TGCAGTGCTAGTTTAGCGGGAGGACTTCAGGAGTTCTTC. Translation: CSASLAGGLQEFF.

The rearrangement uses TRBV19 and TRBJ2-7; D may be TRBD1 (5 bases). Germline CDR1 and CDR2: LNHDA and SQIVND (reference sequence). The CDR3 is 13 residues long. V lost 4 bases to trimming and J lost 1 base, with 8 bases between them. The CDR3 nucleotides read TGTGCCAGTAGTACAGGGTCGTCCTACGAGCAGTACTTC. As protein: CASSTGSSYEQYF.